Reported below is one T cell receptor (beta chain). Antigen: not known. Cultured cells yielded isolated CD4+ T cells after around 9 days. TCRdb keeps only in-frame clones here, not all; method: immunoSEQ multiplex PCR. Of roughly 68,000 clones in the sample, about 69% were seen once. This sample was included in a study of vaccination effects on CD4 cells after COVID-19. Study context: Antigen-specific CD4+ T cells were expanded (with viral peptide pools) by the ViraFEST assay ahead of sequencing.

In germline, CDR1 is MNHEY, CDR2 SMNVEV (reference sequence). This CDR3 comprises 14 residues. Germline trimming cut 6 bases from V and 10 bases from J; bases unmatched to any gene: 9. V usage is TRBV27 and J usage is TRBJ2-3, with 11 bases fitting TRBD2. The clonotype originates from a human donor who had a prior SARS-CoV-2 infection. This sample comprised CD4+ T cells from PBMCs cultured without peptide, obtained before COVID-19 vaccination. CDR3 residues: CASRVLAGGDAQYF. The DNA of the CDR3 is TGTGCCAGCAGGGTATTAGCGGGAGGGGATGCGCAGTATTTT.